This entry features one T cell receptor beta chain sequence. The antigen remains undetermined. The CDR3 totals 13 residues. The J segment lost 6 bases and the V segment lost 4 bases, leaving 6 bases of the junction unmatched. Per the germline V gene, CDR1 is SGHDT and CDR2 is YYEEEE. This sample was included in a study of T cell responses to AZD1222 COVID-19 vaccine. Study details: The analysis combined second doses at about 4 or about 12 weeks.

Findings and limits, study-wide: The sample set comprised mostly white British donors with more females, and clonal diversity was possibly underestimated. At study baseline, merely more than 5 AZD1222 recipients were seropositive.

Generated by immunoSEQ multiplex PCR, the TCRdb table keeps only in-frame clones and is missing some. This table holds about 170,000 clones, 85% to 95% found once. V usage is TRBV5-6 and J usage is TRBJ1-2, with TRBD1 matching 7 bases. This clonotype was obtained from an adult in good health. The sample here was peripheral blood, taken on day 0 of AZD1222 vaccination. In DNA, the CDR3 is TGTGCCAGCAGCGTAGGGGGCAGGGATGGCTACACCTTC. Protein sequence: CASSVGGRDGYTF.